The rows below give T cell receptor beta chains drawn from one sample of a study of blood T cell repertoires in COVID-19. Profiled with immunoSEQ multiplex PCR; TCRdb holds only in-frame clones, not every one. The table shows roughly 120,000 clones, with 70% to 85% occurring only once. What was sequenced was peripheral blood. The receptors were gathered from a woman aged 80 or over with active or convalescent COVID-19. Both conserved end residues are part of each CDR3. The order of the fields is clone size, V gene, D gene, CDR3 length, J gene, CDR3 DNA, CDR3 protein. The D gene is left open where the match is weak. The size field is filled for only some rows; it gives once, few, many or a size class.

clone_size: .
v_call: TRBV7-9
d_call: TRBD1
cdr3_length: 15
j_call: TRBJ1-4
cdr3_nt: TGTGCCAGCAGCTCCCAAGGACAGGGTAATGAAAAACTGTTTTTT
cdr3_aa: CASSSQGQGNEKLFF

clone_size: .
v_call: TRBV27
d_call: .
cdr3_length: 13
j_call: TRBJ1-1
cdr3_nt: TGTGCCAGCAGCCACAGGGTTCTCACTGAAGCTTTCTTT
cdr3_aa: CASSHRVLTEAFF

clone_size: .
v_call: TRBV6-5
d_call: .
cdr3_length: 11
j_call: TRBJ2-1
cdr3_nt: TGTGCCAGCTTAGACTTTCCTACCATGTTCTTC
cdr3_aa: CASLDFPTMFF

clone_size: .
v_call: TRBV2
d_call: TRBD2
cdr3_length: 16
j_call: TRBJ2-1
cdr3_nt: TGTGCCAGCAGGCTCATAGCGGGAGGGCCTGGCAATGAGCAGTTCTTC
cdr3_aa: CASRLIAGGPGNEQFF

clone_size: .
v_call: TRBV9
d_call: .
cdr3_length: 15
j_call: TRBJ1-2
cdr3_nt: TGTGCCAGCAGCGTAGAAGTCAGGGGAGAGGGGGGCTACACCTTC
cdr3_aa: CASSVEVRGEGGYTF

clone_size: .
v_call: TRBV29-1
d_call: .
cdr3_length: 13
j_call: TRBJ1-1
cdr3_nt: TGCAGCGTCTTCACACCCTCCAACACTGAAGCTTTCTTT
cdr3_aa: CSVFTPSNTEAFF

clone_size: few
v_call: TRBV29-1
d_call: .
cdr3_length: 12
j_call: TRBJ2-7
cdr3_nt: TGCAGCGTTGGAGCAGGGTCCTACGAGCAGTACTTC
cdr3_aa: CSVGAGSYEQYF

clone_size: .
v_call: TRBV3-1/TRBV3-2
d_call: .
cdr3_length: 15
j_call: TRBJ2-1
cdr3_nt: TGTGCCAGCAGCAAGGGGGAGGGTAACTACAATGAGCAGTTCTTC
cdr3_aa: CASSKGEGNYNEQFF

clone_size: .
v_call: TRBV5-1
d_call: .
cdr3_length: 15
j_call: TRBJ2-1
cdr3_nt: TGCGCCAGCAGCTTGGTAAAGAGATCCTACAATGAGCAGTTCTTC
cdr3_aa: CASSLVKRSYNEQFF

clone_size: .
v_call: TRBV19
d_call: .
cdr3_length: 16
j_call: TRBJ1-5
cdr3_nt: TGTGCCAGTAGTATTCTGTCGGGTCACTCTGATCAGCCCCAGCATTTT
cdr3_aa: CASSILSGHSDQPQHF

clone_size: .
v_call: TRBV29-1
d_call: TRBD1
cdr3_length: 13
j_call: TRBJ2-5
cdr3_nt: TGCAGCGTTGGGGGACAGGGGCGGGAGACCCAGTACTTC
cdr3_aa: CSVGGQGRETQYF

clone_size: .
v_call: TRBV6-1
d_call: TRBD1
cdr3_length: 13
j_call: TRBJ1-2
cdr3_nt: TGTGCCAGCAGTGAAGTTACAGGGGTCGGCTACACCTTC
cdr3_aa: CASSEVTGVGYTF

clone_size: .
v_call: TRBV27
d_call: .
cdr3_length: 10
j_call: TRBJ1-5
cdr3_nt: TGTGCCGGAGTGTATCAGCCCCAGCATTTT
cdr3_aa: CAGVYQPQHF

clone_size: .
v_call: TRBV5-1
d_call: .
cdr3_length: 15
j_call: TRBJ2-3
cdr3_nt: TGCGCCAGCAGCTGGGGGACTTCCTTCACAGATACGCAGTATTTT
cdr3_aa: CASSWGTSFTDTQYF

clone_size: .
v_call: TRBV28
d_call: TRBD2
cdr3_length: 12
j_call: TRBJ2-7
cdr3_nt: TGTGCCACAGGACTAGCGAAATACGAGCAGTACTTC
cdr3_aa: CATGLAKYEQYF

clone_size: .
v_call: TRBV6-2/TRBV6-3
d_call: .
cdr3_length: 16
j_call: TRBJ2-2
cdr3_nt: TGTGCCAGCAGCCCTTATGGGGGGGCAGTCACCGGGGAGCTGTTTTTT
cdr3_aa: CASSPYGGAVTGELFF

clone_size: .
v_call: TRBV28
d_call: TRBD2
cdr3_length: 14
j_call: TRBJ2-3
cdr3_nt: TGTGCCAGCACCCCGGGACTAGCGTTACATACGCAGTATTTT
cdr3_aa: CASTPGLALHTQYF

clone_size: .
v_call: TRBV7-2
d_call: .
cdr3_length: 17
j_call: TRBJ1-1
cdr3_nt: TGTGCCAGCAGCTTACAGGAACGCTGGGGGACTCCTACTGAAGCTTTCTTT
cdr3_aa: CASSLQERWGTPTEAFF

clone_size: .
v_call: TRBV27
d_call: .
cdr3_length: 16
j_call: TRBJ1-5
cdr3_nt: TGTGCCAGCAAAGGGGCCGGGGAGGAGATAAATCAGCCCCAGCATTTT
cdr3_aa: CASKGAGEEINQPQHF

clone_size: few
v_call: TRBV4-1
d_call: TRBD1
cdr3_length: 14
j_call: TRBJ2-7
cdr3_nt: TGCGCCAGCAGCCCCCGGGACAGCACCTACGAGCAGTACTTC
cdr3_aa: CASSPRDSTYEQYF